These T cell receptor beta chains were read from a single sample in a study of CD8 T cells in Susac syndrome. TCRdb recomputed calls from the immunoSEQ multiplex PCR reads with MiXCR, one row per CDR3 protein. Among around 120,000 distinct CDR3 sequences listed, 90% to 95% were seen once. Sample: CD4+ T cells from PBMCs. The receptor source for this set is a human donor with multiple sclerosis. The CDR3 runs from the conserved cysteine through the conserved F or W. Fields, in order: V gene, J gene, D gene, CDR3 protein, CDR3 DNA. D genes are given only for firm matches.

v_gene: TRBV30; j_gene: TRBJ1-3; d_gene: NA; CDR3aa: CASDRDSGNTIYF; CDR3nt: TGTGCATCGGACCGAGACTCTGGAAACACCATATATTTT
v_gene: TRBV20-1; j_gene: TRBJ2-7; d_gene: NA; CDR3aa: CSALPGVTYEQYF; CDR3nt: TGCAGTGCCCTCCCTGGTGTAACCTACGAGCAGTACTTC
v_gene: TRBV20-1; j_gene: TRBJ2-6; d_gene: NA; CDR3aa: CSARDLSRDSGANVLTF; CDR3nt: TGCAGTGCTAGAGATCTTTCGAGAGACTCTGGGGCCAACGTCCTGACTTTC
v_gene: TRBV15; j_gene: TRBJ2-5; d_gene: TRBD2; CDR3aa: CATAGGLQETQYF; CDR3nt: TGTGCCACCGCGGGGGGCCTTCAAGAGACCCAGTACTTC
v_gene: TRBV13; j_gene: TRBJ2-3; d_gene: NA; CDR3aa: CASSLGLSGWEDTQYF; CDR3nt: TGTGCCAGCAGCTTAGGCTTGTCAGGGTGGGAGGATACGCAGTATTTT
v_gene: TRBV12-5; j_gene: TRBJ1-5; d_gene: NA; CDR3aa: CASGLEERQPQHF; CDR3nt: TGTGCTAGTGGTTTGGAGGAACGTCAGCCCCAGCATTTT
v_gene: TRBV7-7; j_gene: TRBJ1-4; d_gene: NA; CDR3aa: CASSSLSSEKLFF; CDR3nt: TGTGCTAGCAGCTCTTTGAGCAGTGAAAAACTGTTTTTT
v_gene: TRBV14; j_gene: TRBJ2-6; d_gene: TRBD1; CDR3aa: CASSQERGGAGANVLTF; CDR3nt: TGTGCCAGCAGCCAAGAACGAGGGGGCGCTGGGGCCAACGTCCTGACTTTC
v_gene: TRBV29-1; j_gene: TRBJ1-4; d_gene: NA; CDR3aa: CSGQATTNEKLFF; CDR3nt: TGCAGCGGGCAGGCTACAACTAATGAAAAACTGTTTTTT
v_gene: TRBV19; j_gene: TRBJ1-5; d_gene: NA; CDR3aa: CASTGDRNNQPQHF; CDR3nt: TGTGCCAGTACAGGGGATAGGAACAATCAGCCCCAGCATTTT